The 18 T cell receptor beta chains given below trace back to one sample, sequenced in a study of cytomegalovirus exposure and HLA in healthy donors. The PCR employed 60 Vbeta primers together with 13 Jbeta primers. Measured with immunoSEQ multiplex PCR; TCRdb has only the in-frame clones, and not every one. The data contain more than 150,000 clones, around 78% of them singletons. The sample was PBMCs. Source of these receptors: a man between 18 and 29 years old in good health and CMV-seronegative.

V usage is TRBV14 and J usage is TRBJ2-1; 9 bases line up with TRBD2. The CDR3 spans 15 residues. Per the germline V gene, CDR1 is SGHDN and CDR2 is FVKESK. The V gene end was trimmed by 4 bases and the J gene end by 3 bases; junction bases not matched to a gene: 4. CDR3 residues: CASSLLTSGYNEQFF. The CDR3 DNA reads TGTGCCAGCAGCCTTCTGACTAGCGGCTACAATGAGCAGTTCTTC.

This sequence joins TRBV6-5 and TRBJ2-7, with a possible D match to TRBD1 (6 bases). Trimming pared 2 bases from V and 6 bases from J, leaving 14 bases between. Germline CDR1 MNHEY, CDR2 SVGAGI. The CDR3 runs 14 residues. The DNA for the CDR3 is TGTGCCAGCAGTTACGGGGGCGCAAGGGGCGAGCAGTACTTC. Translation: CASSYGGARGEQYF.

The chain is built from TRBV6-5 and TRBJ1-6, with 10 bases fitting TRBD1. V lost 5 bases to trimming and J lost 10 bases; unmatched junction nucleotides: 8. Germline V gene sequence: CDR1 MNHEY, CDR2 SVGAGI. This CDR3 spans 15 amino acids. The CDR3 loop reads CASSISGTGESPLHF. The DNA for the CDR3 is TGTGCCAGCAGTATCTCCGGGACAGGGGAATCACCCCTCCACTTT.

In this sample, this clone turned up a few times. This rearrangement joins TRBV28 to TRBJ2-7; a possible D gene is TRBD1 (6 bases). Deletions cut 8 bases from V and 3 bases from J, with 17 bases between. The CDR3 is 14 amino acids. CDR1 is MDHEN, CDR2 SYDVKM, per germline. DNA of the CDR3: TGTGCCAGCTCGGACTCCCTGACAGGCTACGAGCAGTACTTC. It specifies CASSDSLTGYEQYF. Together with reference TRBV28 and TRBJ2-7, the CDR3 gives the full variable domain: DVKVTQSSRYLVKRTGEKVFLECVQDMDHENMFWYRQDPGLGLRLIYFSYDVKMKEKGDIPEGYSVSREKKERFSLILESASTNQTSMYLCASSDSLTGYEQYFGPGTRLTVT.

The chain links TRBV7-6 to TRBJ1-4, with D uncertain. Germline V CDR1 and CDR2: SGHVS, FNYEAQ. The CDR3 sequence is 14 residues long. Trimming shortened V by 1 base and J by 5 bases, and 8 bases separated the two germline ends. The CDR3 region has the DNA TGTGCCAGCAGCTTAGGTTACGGGAATGAAAAACTGTTTTTT. It specifies CASSLGYGNEKLFF.

The chain joins TRBV5-6 to TRBJ2-3; D is undetermined. The V and J ends lost 2 bases and 4 bases respectively, with 11 bases between them. Germline CDR1 and CDR2: SGHDT and YYEEEE. CDR3 length: 14 amino acids. The CDR3 nucleotides read TGTGCCAGCAGCTTCCCCGAGATCCCAGATACGCAGTATTTT. Its protein is CASSFPEIPDTQYF.

This rearrangement joins TRBV1 to TRBJ2-3; the table's D call TRBD2 went unverified against the DNA. TRBV1 is reported as a pseudogene. This CDR3 comprises 18 residues. The CDR3: CTSSQDRLAGGYTDTQYF. In nucleotides, the CDR3 is TGCACCAGCAGCCAAGATAGACTAGCGGGGGGGTACACAGATACGCAGTATTTT.

V is TRBV14 and J is TRBJ1-2; maybe TRBD1 (6 bases). Germline CDR1 reads SGHDN; CDR2 reads FVKESK. V lost 4 bases, J lost 5 bases, and 11 bases lay in between. This CDR3 comprises 13 residues. Here the CDR3 reads CASSPDRRYGYTF. The CDR3 DNA reads TGTGCCAGCAGCCCTGACAGGCGATATGGCTACACCTTC.

J is TRBJ2-7 and V is TRBV11-2; D gene uncertain. V was shortened by 0 bases and J by 5 bases, with 5 bases between the two germline ends. CDR3 length: 12 amino acids. CDR1 and CDR2 (germline): SGHAT, FQNNGV. This CDR3 reads CASSLDEDEQYF. The CDR3 bases are TGTGCCAGCAGCTTAGATGAGGACGAGCAGTACTTC.

This chain uses TRBV18 with TRBJ1-2; 9 nucleotides line up with TRBD1. CDR1 and CDR2 (germline): KGHSH, LQKENI. The V segment lost 8 bases and the J segment 8 bases; nucleotides outside the gene matches: 9. The CDR3 length is 13 residues. CDR3 in DNA: TGTGCCAGCACCCCGGGACAGGGAGGCGGCTACACCTTC. It encodes CASTPGQGGGYTF.

The chain couples TRBV29-1 to TRBJ2-1, with 13 bases lining up with TRBD2. V shed 4 bases, J shed 14 bases, and the junction held 11 bases outside the gene matches. The CDR3 has 14 residues. The germline V gene encodes CDR1 SQVTM and CDR2 ANQGSEA. The CDR3 reads CSVAGLAGVHYKFF. CDR3 DNA sequence: TGCAGCGTTGCAGGACTAGCGGGGGTTCATTATAAGTTCTTC.

The table lists this clone with a few counts. The CDR3 coding sequence is TGCGCCAGCAGCCAAGCCCCGGGCGGGGGCACTGAAGCTTTCTTT. Its protein is CASSQAPGGGTEAFF. The chain combines TRBV4-1 with TRBJ1-1, with D perhaps TRBD1 (5 bases). The length of the CDR3 is 15 residues. Trimming took 1 base from V and 4 from J, leaving 13 bases between them. Germline V gene sequence: CDR1 MGHRA, CDR2 YSYEKL.

This clone occurred a few times. The CDR3 DNA reads as TGCGCCAGCAGCTTGCCCCAGGGTCTGAGGGATACGCAGTATTTT. Its protein is CASSLPQGLRDTQYF. The chain recombines TRBV5-1 with TRBJ2-3; TRBD1 might be the D (5 bases). This CDR3 spans 15 amino acids. The germline CDR1 and CDR2 sequences are SGHRS and YFSETQ. V was clipped by 1 base and J by 6 bases, with 15 bases between them.

In regard to this clone: An end of the junction differs from the germline gene, which may be a read error. This chain uses TRBV7-7 with TRBJ2-2, with D unresolved. The length of the CDR3 is 13 residues. CDR1 and CDR2 (germline): SSHAT, FNYEAQ (reference sequence). CDR3 sequence: CASSLSRTGELFF. As DNA, the CDR3 is TGTGCTAGCAGCTTATCACGGACCGGGGAGCTGTTTTTT.

The chain couples TRBV9 to TRBJ1-2; D is unresolved. CDR3 length: 12 amino acids. The V end was cut by 3 bases, the J end by 8 bases, with 11 bases between. Looked up from germline, CDR1 is SGDLS and CDR2 is YYNGEE. CDR3 coding DNA: TGTGCCAGCAGCGCGTCCCCTCTAGGCTACACCTTC. It yields the protein CASSASPLGYTF.

The V and J genes are TRBV28 and TRBJ1-5; 7 bases fit TRBD1. V was pared by 5 bases and J by 4 bases, with 5 bases of the junction left unmatched. The V gene's germline CDR1 is MDHEN and CDR2 SYDVKM. The CDR3 covers 14 residues. CDR3 protein: CASSPQGRNQPQHF. The CDR3 DNA reads as TGTGCCAGCAGTCCACAGGGGCGGAATCAGCCCCAGCATTTT.

The chain has TRBV19 and TRBJ2-1; 8 nucleotides align to TRBD2. Germline lookup yields CDR1 LNHDA and CDR2 SQIVND (reference sequence). With 2 bases clipped from V and 7 bases from J, the junction kept 7 bases outside the gene matches. The CDR3 sequence is 15 residues long. CDR3 sequence: CASSISWLAGNEQFF. CDR3 sequence (DNA): TGTGCCAGTAGTATATCATGGCTAGCGGGTAATGAGCAGTTCTTC.

A remark on this clone: Its ends do not fully match the called genes, so a read error is possible. The V call is TRBV27, the J call TRBJ2-3; D is uncertain. There are 12 residues in the CDR3. Germline CDR1 MNHEY, CDR2 SMNVEV (reference sequence). CDR3 amino acids: CASSLSADTQYF. The DNA for the CDR3 is TGTGCCAGCAGTTTATCGGCAGATACGCAGTACTTT.